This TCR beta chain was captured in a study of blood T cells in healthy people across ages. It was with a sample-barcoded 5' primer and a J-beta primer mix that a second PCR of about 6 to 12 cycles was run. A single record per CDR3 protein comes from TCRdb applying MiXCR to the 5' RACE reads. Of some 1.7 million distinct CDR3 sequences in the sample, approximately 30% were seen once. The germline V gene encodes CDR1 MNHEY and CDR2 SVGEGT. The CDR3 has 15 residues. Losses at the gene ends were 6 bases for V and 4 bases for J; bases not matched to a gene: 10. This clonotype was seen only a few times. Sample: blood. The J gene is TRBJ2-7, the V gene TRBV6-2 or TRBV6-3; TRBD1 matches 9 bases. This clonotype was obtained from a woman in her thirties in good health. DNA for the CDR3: TGTGCCAGCAGGAGCCTGGGACAGGGTAGTTACGAGCAGTACTTC. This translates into CASRSLGQGSYEQYF.